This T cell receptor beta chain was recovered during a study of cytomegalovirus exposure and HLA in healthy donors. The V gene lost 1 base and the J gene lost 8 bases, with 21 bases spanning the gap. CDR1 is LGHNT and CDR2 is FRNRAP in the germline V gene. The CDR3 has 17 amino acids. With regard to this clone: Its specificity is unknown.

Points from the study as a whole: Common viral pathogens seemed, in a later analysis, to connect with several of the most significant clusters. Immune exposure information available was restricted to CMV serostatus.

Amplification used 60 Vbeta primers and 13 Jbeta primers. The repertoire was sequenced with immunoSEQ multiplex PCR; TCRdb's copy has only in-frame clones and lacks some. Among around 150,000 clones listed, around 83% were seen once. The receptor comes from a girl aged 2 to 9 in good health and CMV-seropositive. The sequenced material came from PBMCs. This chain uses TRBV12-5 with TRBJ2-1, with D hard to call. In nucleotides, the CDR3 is TGTGCTAGTGGTTTGGCCCTGTCCGGCGACTTAGAAGATGAGCAGTTCTTC. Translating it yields CASGLALSGDLEDEQFF.